This TCR beta chain stems from a study of molecular identifiers for immune sequencing clone quantification. Study-wide results and caveats: Detection of one spiked Jurkat cell's TCR RNA reportedly worked in 980,000 or so naive cells. The sizes of highly expanded clones could be underestimated when identical TCR molecules share a barcode.

As previously described, bulk TCR libraries were made using listed TCR primers. TCRdb re-derived calls from the PCR reads in MiXCR, one entry per CDR3 protein. In the table there are around 480,000 distinct CDR3 sequences, roughly 26% of which are singletons. The CDR3 has 14 residues. Germline assignment: CDR1 SGHAT and CDR2 FQNNGV. Germline trimming cut 1 base from V and 5 bases from J; bases unmatched to any gene: 3. This clonotype was seen more than once but under ten times. What it recognizes is unknown. Sample: naive CD8+ T cells from blood, with Jurkat cell RNA spiked in. Subset defined: FACS-sorted CD8+CD4-CCR7+CD45RA+ naive T cells. The gene calls are TRBV11-2 and TRBJ2-3, with TRBD2 matching over 7 bases. The sequence derives from a human donor in good health. Some libraries in this study had Jurkat cell RNA spiked in. CDR3: CASSLVAGVDTQYF. The CDR3 DNA follows: TGTGCCAGCAGCTTAGTTGCGGGAGTAGATACGCAGTATTTT.